The 8 T cell receptor beta chains in this list originate from one sample, sequenced in a study of identical twins. TCRdb processed the 5' RACE reads anew with MiXCR; each CDR3 protein has one entry. The table shows about 730,000 distinct CDR3 sequences, with 20% to 25% occurring only once. This sample also appeared in a second study, on T cells expressing NK-cell markers.

The sample consisted of PBMCs. The receptors derive from a woman under 30 in good health.

This clonotype was observed once. The V and J genes are TRBV7-2 and TRBJ1-1, with a possible D match to TRBD1 (5 bases). Trimming took 1 base from V and 4 from J, leaving 10 bases between them. Germline values: CDR1 SGHTA, CDR2 FQGNSA. The CDR3 totals 14 residues. Here the CDR3 DNA reads TGTGCCAGCAGCTTAGTAGGGACGAGCACTGAAGCTTTCTTT. It is translated as CASSLVGTSTEAFF.

The table lists this clonotype with many counts. The chain combines TRBV20-1 with TRBJ2-3; D perhaps matches TRBD1 (6 bases). The germline gives CDR1 DFQATT, CDR2 SNEGSKA (reference sequence). The CDR3 spans 13 residues. CDR3 sequence reads: CSAFGGPTDTQYF. The CDR3 nucleotides are TGCAGCGCATTTGGGGGCCCCACAGATACGCAGTATTTT.

This rearrangement joins TRBV5-5 to TRBJ2-2; 10 bases fit TRBD2. The CDR3 contains 14 residues. Trimming cost V 4 bases and J 7 bases; bases outside gene matches: 4. CDR1 is SGHKS and CDR2 is YYEKEE in the germline V gene (reference sequence). The CDR3 bases are TGTGCCAGCAGCCCAGCGGGAGGGGTCGGGGAGCTGTTTTTT. Its translation is CASSPAGGVGELFF.

V gene TRBV5-1 combines with J gene TRBJ2-7, with D unclear. Trimming took 0 bases from V and 4 from J, leaving 14 bases between them. The germline CDR1 and CDR2 sequences are SGHRS and YFSETQ. This CDR3 comprises 15 residues. CDR3 nucleotide sequence: TGCGCCAGCAGCTTGGCTTCCGGAGAAATTTACGAGCAGTACTTC. Translated: CASSLASGEIYEQYF.

In the case of this clonotype: Given a much more abundant clone one base away, this may be a read error. The chain combines TRBV5-1 with TRBJ2-3; the D gene is possibly TRBD2 (5 bases). The germline gives CDR1 SGHRS, CDR2 YFSETQ. The CDR3 runs to 13 residues. Trimming shortened V by 5 bases and J by 2 bases, and 9 bases separated the two germline ends. The CDR3 nucleotides are TGCGCCAGCAGAGCGGACTCCACAGATACGCAGTATTTT. Protein product: CASRADSTDTQYF.

In its sample, this clonotype was seen many times. This rearrangement joins TRBV20-1 to TRBJ1-1; TRBD1 aligns across 7 bases. The germline CDR1 and CDR2 sequences are DFQATT and SNEGSKA (reference sequence). This CDR3 spans 14 amino acids. Trimming took 5 bases from V and 5 from J; bases not matched to a gene: 11. The CDR3 DNA follows: TGCAGTGCTCCTTCACAGGGGACGGGGACTGAAGCTTTCTTT. This translates into CSAPSQGTGTEAFF.

In this sample, this clonotype turned up a few times. J is TRBJ2-7 and V is TRBV5-1; D unresolved. Germline V gene lookup returns CDR1 SGHRS and CDR2 YFSETQ. The CDR3 runs 13 residues. The V gene lost 1 base and the J gene lost 7 bases, with 12 bases spanning the gap. The DNA for the CDR3 is TGCGCCAGCAGCTTGATGTCGGCGACTGAGCAGTACTTC. Amino acid sequence: CASSLMSATEQYF.

The genes are TRBV12-3 or TRBV12-4 and TRBJ2-7; D gene uncertain. Deletions cut 2 bases from V and 5 bases from J, with 4 bases between. The CDR3 runs 11 residues. CDR3 bases: TGTGCCAGCAGTTTAAATAACGAGCAGTACTTC. The encoded protein is CASSLNNEQYF.